The rows below give T cell receptor beta chains drawn from one sample of a study of T cells in Graves' hyperthyroidism and ophthalmopathy. MiXCR, run by TCRdb on the multiplex PCR reads, gives a single entry per CDR3 protein. In the table there are about 690,000 distinct CDR3 sequences, about 18% of which are singletons. Sequencing was done on a sample of blood. The receptors were sampled from a man aged 50 or older with Graves' hyperthyroidism. Both conserved end residues are part of each CDR3. Each record gives: clone size, J gene, V gene, D gene, CDR3 DNA, CDR3 protein. D genes are given only for firm matches. Size tells how often a clone was seen (once, few, many) or the class of an expanded clone, and some rows leave it out.

-,TRBJ1-4,TRBV28,-,TGTGCCACCATGGAGTTGGGAGCCGACCTATACCTTAATGAAAAACTGTTTTTT,CATMELGADLYLNEKLFF
few,TRBJ2-3,TRBV7-9,-,TGTGCCAGCAGCTTAAAGTCAGATACGCAGTATTTT,CASSLKSDTQYF
few,TRBJ1-2,TRBV6-2/TRBV6-3,-,TGTGCCGCCCAGGTGGGGGGTGTTATCGGCTACACCTTC,CAAQVGGVIGYTF
few,TRBJ1-3,TRBV19,TRBD1,TGTGCCAGTAAAAGGGGACAGGAAACGGGAAACACCATATATTTT,CASKRGQETGNTIYF
few,TRBJ2-7,TRBV7-8,TRBD2,TGTGCCAGCAGCTTCCATGGACTAGAAGGCTACGAGCAGTACTTC,CASSFHGLEGYEQYF
few,TRBJ2-1,TRBV5-1,TRBD1,TGCGCCAGCAGTCTTACTCCGGGACAGGCCAACAATGAGCAGTTCTTC,CASSLTPGQANNEQFF
few,TRBJ2-5,TRBV5-1,TRBD1,TGCGCCAGCAGCTTGGTAGGGGGCGCAGAGACCCAGTACTTC,CASSLVGGAETQYF
many,TRBJ2-1,TRBV27,-,TGTGCCAGCAGTGCACGCCTGAGGGGCGGAGACTCCTACAATGAGCAGTTCTTC,CASSARLRGGDSYNEQFF
few,TRBJ2-5,TRBV28,-,TGTGCCAGCAAGGGCGGGTTACAAGAGACCCAGTACTTC,CASKGGLQETQYF
-,TRBJ2-7,TRBV3-1,TRBD2,TGTGCCAGCAGCCAAAGAGGACTAGCGGGAGACGAGCAGTACTTC,CASSQRGLAGDEQYF
few,TRBJ1-1,TRBV5-1,-,TGCGCCAGCAGCTTCAGCCCTTTAAGTAACCAAGGCCGGGCGGGTCGAACTGAAGCTTTCTTT,CASSFSPLSNQGRAGRTEAFF
few,TRBJ2-1,TRBV9,TRBD2,TGTGCCAGCAGCGTAGGTTGGACTAGCGGAGCTCTTACCTCCTACAATGAGCAGTTCTTC,CASSVGWTSGALTSYNEQFF
many,TRBJ2-1,TRBV5-1,-,TGCGCCAGCGGCCGACTGGGGGGCTTTGGGGATGAGCAGTTCTTC,CASGRLGGFGDEQFF
few,TRBJ2-3,TRBV28,-,TGTGCCAGCAGTCCATGGGACAGCACAGATACGCAGTATTTT,CASSPWDSTDTQYF
-,TRBJ1-4,TRBV4-1,-,TGCGCCAGCAGCCCCCTAGGTGAGGAGGTAGTAAAACTGTTTTTT,CASSPLGEEVVKLFF
many,TRBJ1-5,TRBV3-1,TRBD1,TGTGCCAGCGGGGACAGCGTTAGCAATCAGCCCCAGCATTTT,CASGDSVSNQPQHF
few,TRBJ1-1,TRBV7-3,-,TGTGCCAGCAGCAAACAGGGTAGGACTGAAGCTTTCTTT,CASSKQGRTEAFF
few,TRBJ2-7,TRBV19,-,TGTGCCAGTGCGGAACAGTGGGGATCCAACGAGCAGTACTTC,CASAEQWGSNEQYF